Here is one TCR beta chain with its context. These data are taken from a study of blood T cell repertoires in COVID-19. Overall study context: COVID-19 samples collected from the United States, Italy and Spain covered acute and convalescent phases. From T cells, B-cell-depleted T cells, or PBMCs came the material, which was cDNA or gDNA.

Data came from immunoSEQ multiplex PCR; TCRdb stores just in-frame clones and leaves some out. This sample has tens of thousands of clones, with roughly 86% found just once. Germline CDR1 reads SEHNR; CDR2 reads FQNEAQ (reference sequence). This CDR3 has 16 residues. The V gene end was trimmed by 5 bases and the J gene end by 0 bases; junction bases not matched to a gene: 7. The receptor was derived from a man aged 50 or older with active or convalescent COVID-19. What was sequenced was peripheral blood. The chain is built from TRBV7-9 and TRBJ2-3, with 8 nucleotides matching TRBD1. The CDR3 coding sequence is TGTGCCAGCAGCGCCCAGGGGGCGGTAAGCACAGATACGCAGTATTTT. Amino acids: CASSAQGAVSTDTQYF. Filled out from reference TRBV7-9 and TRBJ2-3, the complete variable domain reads DTGVSQNPRHKITKRGQNVTFRCDPISEHNRLYWYRQTLGQGPEFLTYFQNEAQLEKSRLLSDRFSAERPKGSFSTLEIQRTEQGDSAMYLCASSAQGAVSTDTQYFGPGTRLTVL.